The clone carrying this T cell receptor (beta chain) was counted many times. The source of the sample is a study of regulatory T cells in long-lasting Graves disease. Through Arm-PCR of CDR3 regions and iRepertoire HTBI primers, TCR beta libraries were built. Using its own MiXCR run on the multiplex PCR reads, TCRdb lists one record per CDR3 protein. The table lists about 620,000 distinct CDR3 sequences, roughly 15% of them singletons. Time point specified: newly diagnosed GD, antithyroid drugs for less than 3 months. From RNA extracted from PBMCs, the TCR library was made. Graves' disease diagnosis used American Thyroid Association guidelines. The CDR3 totals 14 residues. After removal of 0 bases from V and 3 bases from J, the junction contained 1 base not matched to a gene. Germline V gives CDR1 MNHEY, CDR2 SMNVEV (reference sequence). These data were likewise used in another study, on T cells in Graves' hyperthyroidism and ophthalmopathy.

The sequence derives from a woman in her twenties or thirties with Graves disease. The J gene is TRBJ1-1, the V gene TRBV27; 7 bases align to TRBD1. The sample was peripheral blood mononuclear cells (PBMCs), taken at new diagnosis, from a patient treated with antithyroid drugs. CDR3: CASSLSGGYTEAFF. The CDR3 nucleotides are TGTGCCAGCAGTTTATCAGGGGGCTACACTGAAGCTTTCTTT.